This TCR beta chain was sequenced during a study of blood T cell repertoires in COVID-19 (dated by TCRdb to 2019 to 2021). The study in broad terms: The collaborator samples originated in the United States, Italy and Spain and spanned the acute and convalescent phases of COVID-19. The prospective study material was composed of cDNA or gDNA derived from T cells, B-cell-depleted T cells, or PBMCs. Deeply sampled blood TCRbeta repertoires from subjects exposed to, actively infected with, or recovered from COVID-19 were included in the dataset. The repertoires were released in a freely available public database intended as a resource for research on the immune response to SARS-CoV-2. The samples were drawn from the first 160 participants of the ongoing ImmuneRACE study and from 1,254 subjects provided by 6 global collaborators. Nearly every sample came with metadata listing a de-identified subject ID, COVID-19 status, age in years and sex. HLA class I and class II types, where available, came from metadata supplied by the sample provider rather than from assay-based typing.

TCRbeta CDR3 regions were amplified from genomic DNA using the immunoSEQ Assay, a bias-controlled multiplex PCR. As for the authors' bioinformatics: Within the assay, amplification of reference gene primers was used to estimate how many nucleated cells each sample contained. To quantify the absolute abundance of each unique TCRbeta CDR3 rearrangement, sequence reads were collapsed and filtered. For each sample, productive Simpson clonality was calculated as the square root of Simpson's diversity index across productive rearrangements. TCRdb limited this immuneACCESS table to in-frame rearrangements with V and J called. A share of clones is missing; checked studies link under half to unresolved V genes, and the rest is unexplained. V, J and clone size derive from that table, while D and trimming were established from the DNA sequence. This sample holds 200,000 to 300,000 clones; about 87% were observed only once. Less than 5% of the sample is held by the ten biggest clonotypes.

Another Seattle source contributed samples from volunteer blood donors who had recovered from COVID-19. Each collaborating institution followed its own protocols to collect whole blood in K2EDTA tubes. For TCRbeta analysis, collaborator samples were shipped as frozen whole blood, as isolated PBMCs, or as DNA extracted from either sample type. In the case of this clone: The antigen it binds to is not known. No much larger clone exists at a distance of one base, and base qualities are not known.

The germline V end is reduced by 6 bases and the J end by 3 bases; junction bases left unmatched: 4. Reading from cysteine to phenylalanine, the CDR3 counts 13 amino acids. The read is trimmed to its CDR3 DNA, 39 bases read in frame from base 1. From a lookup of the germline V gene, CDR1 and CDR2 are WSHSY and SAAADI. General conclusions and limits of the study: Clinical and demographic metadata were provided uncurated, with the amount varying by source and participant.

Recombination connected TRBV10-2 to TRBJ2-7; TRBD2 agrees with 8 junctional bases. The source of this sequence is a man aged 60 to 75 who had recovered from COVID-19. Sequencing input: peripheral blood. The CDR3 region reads CASRLAGSYEQYF. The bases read TGCGCCAGCAGATTAGCGGGGAGCTACGAGCAGTACTTC.